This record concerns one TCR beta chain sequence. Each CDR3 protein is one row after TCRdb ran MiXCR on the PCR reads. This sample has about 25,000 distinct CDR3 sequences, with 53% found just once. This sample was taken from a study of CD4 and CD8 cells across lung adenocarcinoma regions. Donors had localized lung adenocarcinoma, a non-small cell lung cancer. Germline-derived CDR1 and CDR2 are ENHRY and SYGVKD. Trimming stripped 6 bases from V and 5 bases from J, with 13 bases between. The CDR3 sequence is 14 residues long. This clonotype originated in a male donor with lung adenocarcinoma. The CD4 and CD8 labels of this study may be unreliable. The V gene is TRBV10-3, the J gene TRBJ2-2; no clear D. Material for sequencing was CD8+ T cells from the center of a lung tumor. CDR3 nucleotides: TGTGCCATCAGGAAGGACGGGCAAACCGGGGAGCTGTTTTTT. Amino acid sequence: CAIRKDGQTGELFF.